Presented here are 32 T cell receptor beta chains from one specimen sequenced in a study of T cell repertoires in cytomegalovirus infection. TCRdb used MiXCR to reprocess the reads, holding one entry per CDR3 protein. The table records 200,000 to 300,000 distinct CDR3 sequences, 9.1% of them present only once. The sequenced sample was PBMCs. These receptors were collected from a human donor in good health (CMV status not recorded). Some clones in this sample may be carry-over from other donors' samples.

This clonotype occurred many times. The J gene is TRBJ1-5, the V gene TRBV7-2, with TRBD1 as a possible D gene (6 bases). The CDR3 extends over 16 amino acids. With 1 base removed from V and 4 bases from J, the gap between germline ends came to 14 bases. The germline gives CDR1 SGHTA, CDR2 FQGNSA. CDR3 residues: CASSLVGPQGNQPQHF. The CDR3 DNA follows: TGTGCCAGCAGCTTAGTTGGGCCCCAGGGGAATCAGCCCCAGCATTTT.

DNA of the CDR3: TGTGCCAGCAGCTTGGGGGGCGTAAACTATGGCTACACCTTC. This sequence encodes CASSLGGVNYGYTF. The gene calls are TRBV7-9 and TRBJ1-2; tentatively, D is TRBD1 (6 bases). The germline CDR1 and CDR2 sequences are SEHNR and FQNEAQ (reference sequence). Trimming cost V 3 bases and J 2 bases, with 10 bases left between them. CDR3 length: 14 residues.

This clonotype was seen more than once but under ten times. The chain employs TRBV6-2 or TRBV6-3 and TRBJ1-1, with a weak D call TRBD1 (5 bases). The CDR3 is 13 amino acids. V lost 2 bases, J lost 5 bases, and 9 bases lay in between. Germline V CDR1 and CDR2: MNHEY, SVGEGT. CDR3 sequence reads: CASSYPRGTEAFF. DNA for the CDR3: TGTGCCAGCAGTTACCCAAGGGGAACTGAAGCTTTCTTT.

This clonotype appeared many times. The chain joins TRBV7-2 to TRBJ2-5; 9 bases are shared with TRBD2. The germline V gene encodes CDR1 SGHTA and CDR2 FQGNSA. V was pared by 5 bases and J by 2 bases, with 9 bases of the junction left unmatched. The CDR3 runs 16 residues. CDR3 sequence (DNA): TGTGCCAGCAGCGCCGCACTAGCGGGTGGGCAAGAGACCCAGTACTTC. It encodes CASSAALAGGQETQYF.

This sequence joins TRBV7-9 and TRBJ1-2; D remains ambiguous. CDR1 and CDR2 from the germline V gene are SEHNR and FQNEAQ (reference sequence). Trimming took off 3 bases at V and 0 bases at J, with 11 bases between the two ends. This CDR3 is 15 amino acids long. As DNA, the CDR3 is TGTGCCAGCAGCTTTGTCGGCTCAGCTAACTATGGCTACACCTTC. Translating gives CASSFVGSANYGYTF.

This chain connects TRBV4-1 to TRBJ1-1; D possibly corresponds to TRBD1 (5 bases). Germline V gives CDR1 MGHRA, CDR2 YSYEKL. Trimming left V 1 base short and J 10 bases short, with 10 bases between. The length of the CDR3 is 12 residues. In DNA form, the CDR3 reads TGCGCCAGCAGCCAAGGAGGGGAAGGAGCTTTCTTT. Protein: CASSQGGEGAFF.

This clonotype has ten or more counts. CDR3 sequence reads: CASSLHPGQLSNSGNTIYF. DNA for the CDR3: TGTGCCAGCAGTCTACACCCGGGACAGCTTTCGAACTCTGGAAACACCATATATTTT. The chain carries TRBV12-3 or TRBV12-4 and TRBJ1-3; 7 bases match TRBD1. The CDR3 contains 19 residues. J was trimmed by 0 bases and V by 5 bases; bases with no gene match: 16.

This clonotype was picked up many times. This chain connects TRBV12-5 to TRBJ2-7, with 7 bases aligning to TRBD1. The V and J ends lost 1 base and 2 bases, in that order; junction bases with no gene match: 5. Germline CDR1 and CDR2: LGHNT and FRNRAP. CDR3 size: 15 residues. For the CDR3, the DNA is TGTGCTAGTGGTTTGGCCCCAGGGGGTACCTACGAGCAGTACTTC. Protein sequence: CASGLAPGGTYEQYF.

The table lists this clonotype with a few counts. V gene TRBV7-8 combines with J gene TRBJ2-1, with 9 bases matching TRBD2. The V segment lost 5 bases and the J segment 4 bases; nucleotides outside the gene matches: 12. The length of the CDR3 is 17 residues. Germline-derived CDR1 and CDR2 are SGHVS and FQNEAQ. The CDR3 here is CASSTGTSRTLYNEQFF. CDR3 coding DNA: TGTGCCAGCAGCACAGGGACTAGCAGAACCTTATACAATGAGCAGTTCTTC.

The chain employs TRBV6-1 and TRBJ2-5, with D tentatively TRBD1 or TRBD2 (5 bases each). Germline assignment: CDR1 MNHNS and CDR2 SASEGT. This CDR3 has 13 amino acids. V was cut by 5 bases and J by 1 base, with 8 bases left in between. The CDR3 DNA follows: TGTGCCAGCAGTTGGGGGACCCAAGAGACCCAGTACTTC. It is translated as CASSWGTQETQYF.

This clonotype occurred many times. V and J are TRBV7-2 and TRBJ2-1; perhaps TRBD2 as D (6 bases). The V gene's germline CDR1 is SGHTA and CDR2 FQGNSA. The length of the CDR3 is 14 residues. V lost 1 base, J lost 6 bases, and 10 bases lay in between. The CDR3 region is CASSLETSRNEQFF. The CDR3 DNA sequence: TGTGCCAGCAGCTTAGAGACTAGTCGCAATGAGCAGTTCTTC. The full variable domain, in which reference TRBV7-2 and TRBJ2-1 provide the parts outside the CDR3, is GAGVSQSPSNKVTEKGKDVELRCDPISGHTALYWYRQSLGQGLEFLIYFQGNSAPDKSGLPSDRFSAERTGGSVSTLTIQRTQQEDSAVYLCASSLETSRNEQFFGPGTRLTVL.

This clonotype was seen many times. This rearrangement joins TRBV7-8 to TRBJ1-1, with D possibly matching TRBD1 (6 bases). Trimming removed 6 bases at V and 3 bases at J, with 17 bases between. There are 15 residues in the CDR3. In germline, CDR1 is SGHVS, CDR2 FQNEAQ. CDR3 in DNA: TGTGCCAGCAGATCCCGCGGGGGCCTGTACACTGAAGCTTTCTTT. Protein: CASRSRGGLYTEAFF.

This clonotype has at least ten counts. The chain is built from TRBV5-6 and TRBJ2-3; D ambiguous. Germline-derived CDR1 and CDR2 are SGHDT and YYEEEE. The CDR3 has 15 amino acids. The V end was cut by 4 bases, the J end by 1 base, with 13 bases between. CDR3: CASSPLNAGTDTQYF. CDR3 DNA sequence: TGTGCCAGCAGCCCTCTTAACGCCGGCACAGATACGCAGTATTTT.

This clonotype was picked up many times. J is TRBJ1-5 and V is TRBV6-2 or TRBV6-3, with D possibly being TRBD1 (6 bases). The CDR3 loop spans 15 amino acids. Trimming took off 4 bases at V and 4 bases at J, with 14 bases between the two ends. Germline V lookup: CDR1 MNHEY, CDR2 SVGEGT. CDR3 protein: CASSSLDRENQPQHF. CDR3 DNA sequence: TGTGCCAGCAGTTCCTTGGACAGAGAAAATCAGCCCCAGCATTTT.

Many counts were recorded for this clonotype. The genes are TRBV7-3 and TRBJ2-1; D is perhaps TRBD1 (6 bases). Germline lookup yields CDR1 SGHTA and CDR2 FQGTGA. Deletions cut 2 bases from V and 8 bases from J, with 13 bases between. This CDR3 contains 14 residues. CDR3 protein: CASSLRDTFDEQFF. The CDR3 DNA follows: TGTGCCAGCAGCTTACGGGACACCTTCGATGAGCAGTTCTTC.

This clonotype was counted at least ten times. Germline is not matched at one junction end, which may reflect a read error. In DNA form, the CDR3 reads TGCGCCAGCAGCCAAGAGGTAAATTGGAACCCCCACTTT. Translated: CASSQEVNWNPHF. The rearrangement links TRBV4-3 to TRBJ1-1; D not certain. There are 13 residues in the CDR3. Germline CDR1 reads LGHNA; CDR2 reads YSLEER.

This clonotype was observed a handful of times. The chain employs TRBV20-1 and TRBJ1-5; D gene unclear. Germline CDR1 and CDR2: DFQATT and SNEGSKA (reference sequence). The CDR3 is made up of 17 amino acids. V was trimmed by 6 bases and J by 0 bases, leaving 21 bases between them. The CDR3 DNA sequence: TGCAGTGCCACGGGCGTTGAGAGAGATTTTAGCAATCAGCCCCAGCATTTT. Translating gives CSATGVERDFSNQPQHF.

This clonotype was observed a few times. V gene TRBV29-1 combines with J gene TRBJ1-2; 8 bases map to TRBD1. Germline assignment: CDR1 SQVTM and CDR2 ANQGSEA. V lost 6 bases and J lost 4; bases outside the gene matches: 4. The CDR3 covers 12 residues. The CDR3 DNA reads as TGCAGCGTGGGGGACAGGACCTATGGCTACACCTTC. Amino acids: CSVGDRTYGYTF.

This clonotype was seen only a few times. V is TRBV4-1 and J is TRBJ2-5, with D uncertain. V gave up 0 bases and J gave up 3 bases, with 8 bases separating them. CDR1 and CDR2 (germline): MGHRA, YSYEKL. This CDR3 is 14 amino acids long. The CDR3 nucleotides read TGCGCCAGCAGCCAAGAGTTGCAGAAAGAGACCCAGTACTTC. Translation: CASSQELQKETQYF.

This clonotype was recorded at least ten times. This chain joins TRBV7-9 and TRBJ2-7; D is perhaps TRBD2 (6 bases). CDR1 SEHNR and CDR2 FQNEAQ come from the germline V gene (reference sequence). The V end was cut by 5 bases, the J end by 7 bases, with 12 bases between. There are 12 residues in the CDR3. The CDR3 protein is CASSPREWEQYF. The CDR3 DNA reads as TGTGCCAGCAGCCCCCGGGAGTGGGAGCAGTACTTC.

This sequence joins TRBV10-3 and TRBJ2-1; possible D gene TRBD2, 5 bases. CDR1 and CDR2 (germline): ENHRY, SYGVKD. V lost 4 bases and J lost 9, with 13 bases in between. This CDR3 has 13 amino acids. CDR3 nucleotides: TGTGCCATCAGTGGTACTAGTACCGGTGAGCAGTTCTTC. This sequence encodes CAISGTSTGEQFF.

This clonotype showed up many times. The CDR3 here is CASSLEGQAVNQPQHF. The CDR3 nucleotides are TGTGCCAGCAGCTTAGAGGGCCAGGCGGTCAATCAGCCCCAGCATTTT. This sequence joins TRBV7-2 and TRBJ1-5; D not resolved. The CDR3 has 16 amino acids. Germline V CDR1 and CDR2: SGHTA, FQGNSA. Trimming pared 1 base from V and 3 bases from J, leaving 13 bases between.

This clonotype has just a few counts. CDR3 nucleotide sequence: TGTGCCAGCAGCGCAGGGCCTAACACCGGGGAGCTGTTTTTT. It yields the protein CASSAGPNTGELFF. This chain uses TRBV27 with TRBJ2-2; D might be TRBD1 (5 bases). Germline CDR1 and CDR2: MNHEY and SMNVEV (reference sequence). This CDR3 contains 14 residues. Trimming removed 6 bases from V and 2 bases from J, with 10 bases in between.

Ten or more counts support this clonotype. This chain joins TRBV7-2 and TRBJ2-2, with D unresolved. The CDR3 sequence is 12 residues long. Looked up from germline, CDR1 is SGHTA and CDR2 is FQGNSA. V lost 5 bases to trimming and J lost 5 bases, with 6 bases between them. CDR3 protein: CASSHRTGELFF. CDR3 DNA sequence: TGTGCCAGCAGCCACCGGACCGGGGAGCTGTTTTTT.

This clonotype has only a few counts. This chain uses TRBV2 with TRBJ2-7, with D possibly being TRBD1 (6 bases). The CDR3 runs 14 residues. Trimming left V 1 base short and J 2 bases short, with 9 bases between. Looked up from germline, CDR1 is SNHLY and CDR2 is FYNNEI. Written as DNA, the CDR3 is TGTGCCAGCAGTGAAGGGACAGTAACCTACGAGCAGTACTTC. This codes for CASSEGTVTYEQYF. The full variable domain, its missing parts supplied by reference TRBV2 and TRBJ2-7, is EPEVTQTPSHQVTQMGQEVILRCVPISNHLYFYWYRQILGQKVEFLVSFYNNEISEKSEIFDDQFSVERPDGSNFTLKIRSTKLEDSAMYFCASSEGTVTYEQYFGPGTRLTVT.

This clonotype came up many times. The V and J genes are TRBV10-3 and TRBJ2-7, with D possibly called TRBD1 or TRBD2 (5 bases each). CDR1 and CDR2 (germline): ENHRY, SYGVKD. V dropped 4 bases and J dropped 6 bases, with 13 bases sitting between them. The CDR3 is 13 residues long. The CDR3 is CAISGNAGSEQYF. The CDR3 DNA reads TGTGCCATCAGTGGGAACGCAGGGAGCGAGCAGTACTTC.

In its sample, this clonotype was seen once. This clone may be a read error of a much larger clone one base away. The conserved final phenylalanine or tryptophan is absent from the CDR3, which likely points to a read error. V usage is TRBV6-2 or TRBV6-3 and J usage is TRBJ2-1, with 15 nucleotides matching TRBD2. J gave up 7 bases and V 8 bases, and 6 bases lay outside the gene matches. The CDR3 extends over 15 amino acids. Germline lookup yields CDR1 MNHEY and CDR2 SVGEGT. In nucleotides, the CDR3 is TGTGCCAGCCGACGGACTAGCGGGAGGGAAAATGAGCAGTTCCTC. Translation: CASRRTSGRENEQFL.

This clonotype came up a few times. This chain links TRBV7-8 with TRBJ2-1; perhaps TRBD1 as D (5 bases). The germline V gene encodes CDR1 SGHVS and CDR2 FQNEAQ. This CDR3 has 14 amino acids. V lost 5 bases and J 10 bases, leaving 18 bases between the germline ends. CDR3 DNA: TGTGCCAGCAGCGCCCGACAAAGGGGCAGCGAGCAGTTCTTC. The encoded protein is CASSARQRGSEQFF.

This clonotype appeared many times. The chain recombines TRBV11-2 with TRBJ2-1; the D is unclear. This CDR3 is 15 amino acids long. In germline, CDR1 is SGHAT, CDR2 FQNNGV. V was cut by 4 bases and J by 5 bases, with 15 bases left in between. CDR3 loop: CASSWSYLRHNEQFF. DNA of the CDR3: TGTGCCAGCAGCTGGTCCTACCTAAGGCACAATGAGCAGTTCTTC.

The V call is TRBV28, the J call TRBJ1-5, with D possibly matching TRBD1 (6 bases). The V gene's germline CDR1 is MDHEN and CDR2 SYDVKM. Trimming took off 3 bases at V and 0 bases at J, with 18 bases between the two ends. The CDR3 consists of 18 residues. The CDR3 coding sequence is TGTGCCAGCAGTTTGGGGGGACACCTACAATATAGCAATCAGCCCCAGCATTTT. Translation gives CASSLGGHLQYSNQPQHF. The complete variable domain, with remaining parts taken from reference TRBV28 and TRBJ1-5, reads DVKVTQSSRYLVKRTGEKVFLECVQDMDHENMFWYRQDPGLGLRLIYFSYDVKMKEKGDIPEGYSVSREKKERFSLILESASTNQTSMYLCASSLGGHLQYSNQPQHFGDGTRLSIL.

The sample holds many counts of this clonotype. CDR3 nucleotide sequence: TGTGCCAGCAGTGATGCGGTCCTGTCCTACGAGCAGTACTTC. Protein: CASSDAVLSYEQYF. The chain links TRBV6-1 to TRBJ2-7; D ambiguous. Trimming took 3 bases from V and 1 from J, leaving 10 bases between them. CDR1 is MNHNS, CDR2 SASEGT, per germline. The CDR3 is 14 residues long.

This clonotype was seen only a few times. For the CDR3, the DNA is TGTGCCAGCAGTCGAATAACAGGGGCGGGAGGAAACACCATATATTTT. Its protein is CASSRITGAGGNTIYF. This chain joins TRBV3-1 and TRBJ1-3; the match to TRBD1 covers 7 bases. The V segment lost 6 bases and the J segment 4 bases; nucleotides outside the gene matches: 12. This CDR3 contains 16 residues. Germline-derived CDR1 and CDR2 are LGHDT and YNNKEL (reference sequence). The full variable domain, in which reference TRBV3-1 and TRBJ1-3 provide the parts outside the CDR3, is DTAVSQTPKYLVTQMGNDKSIKCEQNLGHDTMYWYKQDSKKFLKIMFSYNNKELIINETVPNRFSPKSPDKAHLNLHINSLELGDSAVYFCASSRITGAGGNTIYFGEGSWLTVV.